This T cell receptor beta chain was recovered during a study of tumor-infiltrating lymphocytes in primary liver carcinoma (dated by TCRdb to 2016 to 2017). Regarding the complete study: Surgical resection was performed in China between November 2015 and March 2016 on a handful of patients with histopathologically diagnosed primary liver carcinoma. TCRbeta repertoire sequencing covered roughly 35 specimens from 5 patients: roughly 25 tumor regions, 5 adjacent noncancerous liver tissues and 5 peripheral blood samples. Repertoires from technical replicates were highly reproducible, with mean shared-clone rates around 0.87 and correlation coefficients above 0.98. For each liver tumor, the study sampled five regions along with adjacent normal tissue and blood, and applied TCRbeta repertoire sequencing, expression microarrays and whole-exome sequencing. The five patients had tumors of stage T1-T3 N0M0, with maximum diameters ranging from roughly 4.2 to 10 cm. Of the five patients (three men and two women, aged 30 to 69 years), four had hepatocellular carcinoma and one had combined HCC and intrahepatic cholangiocarcinoma. Samples yielded roughly 3.65 to 7.5 million productive TCRbeta reads; read depth did not differ significantly between tissue types. Overall study outcomes, separate from this receptor: The study included only a few patients, and the authors note findings should be validated in a larger study. Because sequencing covered only the TCR beta chain and unpaired alpha chains were not captured, true repertoire diversity is likely underestimated. Since the samples were bulk and unsorted, there was no way to compare CD4+ and CD8+ T cell repertoires. Repertoire overlap was found to be higher between tumor regions (mean roughly 35%) than between tumor-adjacent (approximately 17%) or tumor-blood (around 14%) pairs, consistent with antigen-driven expansion. A significantly larger repertoire fraction was made up by the top 250 clones in tumors than in blood (p = 0.039).

TRIzol reagent was used to extract blood RNA from unsorted whole blood, while the DNeasy Blood & Tissue kit provided the germline DNA. At the time of sampling, the patients had chronic HBV infection and had not received any treatment. Before surgery, four milliliters of peripheral blood were collected into K2EDTA tubes. Starting from about 500 ng total RNA, TCRbeta-specific cDNA was produced by reverse transcription with a constant-region primer and ProtoScript II reverse transcriptase. Three nested multiplex PCR rounds, following a slightly modified ARM-PCR procedure, were used to build the TCRbeta libraries. Each of the first two PCR rounds ran for around 10 cycles using multiplex TRBV1-TRBV30 forward primers together with a Cbeta reverse primer. Sample barcodes and Illumina adapters were added in a final 25-cycle PCR using Deep VentR polymerase. Before sequencing, amplicons of 200-500 bp were gel-purified using a QIAquick gel extraction kit. An Illumina HiSeq 2500 was used to sequence the TCRbeta amplicons with 250-bp paired-end reads. Per the original workflow: Reads were quality-trimmed with Trimmomatic v0.33, and paired reads were merged with FLASH v1.2.11 to recover full CDR3 sequences. V, D and J germline segments were assigned to the rearranged TCRbeta sequences using MiGEC v1.2.1b. Clonotype statistics, along with Shannon-Wiener diversity indices, were calculated using VDJtools v1.0.0. To reduce sampling bias, subsequent analyses other than the diversity analysis used only the 250 most abundant clonotypes in each sample. TCRdb took the public reads, trimmed them with fastp at Q25, ran MiXCR for clone calling and kept in-frame beta chains. Each CDR3 protein gets just one entry, which takes the most common genes and DNA from the rows behind it. The V and J calls follow TCRdb's processing rather than the paper's. For this sample there are about 200,000 distinct CDR3 sequences; approximately 65% appear just once. Of the sample, roughly 6.4% is held by the ten largest clones.

Taken from cysteine to phenylalanine, the CDR3 has 16 residues. The read is trimmed to its CDR3 DNA, 48 bases read in frame from base 1. Looking up the germline V gene yields CDR1 SGHAT and CDR2 FQNNGV. V is cut by 1 base and J by 8 bases, and the space between the germline ends is 17 bases. This clonotype is labeled medium-sized (0.01 to 0.1%). Its antigen is not yet known. Base qualities are missing; no much larger clone stands one base away. Rearrangement joined TRBV11-2 to TRBJ1-4, with the D gene uncertain. The TCR originated in a woman aged 60-75 years with primary liver carcinoma and hepatitis B virus infection. The sample was peripheral blood. The base sequence is TGTGCCAGCAGCTTAGGCCTCCTTTCCTCTGGAGAAAAACTGTTTTTT. Its translation reads: CASSLGLLSSGEKLFF. This CDR3, with the reference TRBV11-2 and TRBJ1-4 proteins standing in past its ends, gives the full variable domain EAGVAQSPRYKIIEKRQSVAFWCNPISGHATLYWYQQILGQGPKLLIQFQNNGVVDDSQLPKDRFSAERLKGVDSTLKIQPAKLEDSAVYLCASSLGLLSSGEKLFFGSGTQLSVL.